Presented here are 9 T cell receptor beta chains from one specimen sequenced in a study of blood T cell repertoires in COVID-19. Libraries were prepared by immunoSEQ multiplex PCR; TCRdb keeps only in-frame clonotypes and omits some of them. The sample holds some 320,000 clones; over 85% are singletons and the top ten take 2% to 3%. The specimen was PBMCs or T cells enriched from blood (not recorded which). The source of these receptors is a man aged 55 to 70 who had recovered from COVID-19.

This rearrangement joins TRBV12-3 or TRBV12-4 to TRBJ1-2; D gene ambiguous. The CDR3 extends over 12 amino acids. Trimming removed 6 bases at V and 6 bases at J, with 11 bases between. CDR3 DNA: TGTGCCAGCAGCCAAACAATTCATGGCTACACCTTC. This gives the protein CASSQTIHGYTF.

The chain has TRBV7-2 and TRBJ2-2; D unclear. Germline CDR1 and CDR2: SGHTA and FQGNSA. The V end was cut by 0 bases, the J end by 5 bases, with 7 bases between. This CDR3 has 14 amino acids. The CDR3 here is CASSLASVTGELFF. The CDR3 bases are TGTGCCAGCAGCTTAGCGTCAGTTACCGGGGAGCTGTTTTTT.

J is TRBJ1-2 and V is TRBV6-5; 7 bases are shared with TRBD1. CDR3 size: 14 residues. With 7 bases clipped from V and 8 bases from J, the junction kept 13 bases outside the gene matches. The V gene's germline CDR1 is MNHEY and CDR2 SVGAGI. The CDR3 loop is CASTSSDRAGGYTF. CDR3 coding DNA: TGTGCCAGCACTTCGTCAGACAGGGCAGGGGGCTACACCTTC.

The chain carries TRBV6-5 and TRBJ1-6; the D is unclear. Germline V gene sequence: CDR1 MNHEY, CDR2 SVGAGI. The V gene lost 0 bases and the J gene lost 5 bases, with 5 bases spanning the gap. The CDR3 length is 14 residues. The CDR3 nucleotides are TGTGCCAGCAGTTACTCAGAGGATAATTCACCCCTCCACTTT. Its translation is CASSYSEDNSPLHF.

The V gene is TRBV30, the J gene TRBJ1-5, with 8 positions matching TRBD1. The CDR3 has 18 amino acids. Germline-derived CDR1 and CDR2 are GTSNPN and SVGIG (reference sequence). Trimming cost V 3 bases and J 0 bases; bases outside gene matches: 13. The CDR3 DNA reads TGTGCCTGGAGCTCCGACAGGGGTGTTGGGTATAGCAATCAGCCCCAGCATTTT. It translates to CAWSSDRGVGYSNQPQHF.

This clone has only a few counts. V usage is TRBV29-1 and J usage is TRBJ1-1; the D is unclear. The CDR3 consists of 12 residues. CDR1 is SQVTM and CDR2 is ANQGSEA in the germline V gene. The V and J ends lost 4 bases and 6 bases respectively, with 12 bases between them. In nucleotides, the CDR3 is TGCAGCGTTGTCAGTCCCCTCCCTGAAGCTTTCTTT. Translating it yields CSVVSPLPEAFF.

This clone occurred once. The chain uses TRBV21-1 and TRBJ2-2; the table's D call, TRBD2, was not checked against the DNA. TRBV21-1 is a listed pseudogene. The CDR3 consists of 17 residues. CDR3 protein: CASATALARAVTGELFF. For the CDR3, the DNA is TGTGCCAGCGCCACCGCACTGGCCAGAGCGGTAACCGGGGAGCTGTTTTTT.

V usage is TRBV9 and J usage is TRBJ2-3, with D unclear. The CDR3 runs to 17 residues. Germline V gene sequence: CDR1 SGDLS, CDR2 YYNGEE. V was shortened by 4 bases and J by 2 bases, with 20 bases between the two germline ends. CDR3 coding DNA: TGTGCCAGCAGCCCTCCCCTCACTCATGCCCCCACAGATACGCAGTATTTT. It codes for CASSPPLTHAPTDTQYF.

The chain combines TRBV5-1 with TRBJ1-6; TRBD1 aligns across 7 bases. From germline, CDR1 is SGHRS and CDR2 YFSETQ. This CDR3 is 15 amino acids long. The junction had 7 bases not matched to a gene; V was cut back by 3 bases and J by 7 bases. The CDR3 DNA follows: TGCGCCAGCAGCTGGAGGACAGGCGGGAATTCACCCCTCCACTTT. This encodes CASSWRTGGNSPLHF.